Detailed here is one T cell receptor beta chain. Its antigen remains unknown. V dropped 8 bases and J dropped 0; count of bases not matched to a gene: 11. Germline loops: CDR1 SNHLY, CDR2 FYNNEI. The CDR3 covers 16 residues. This sample is drawn from a study of T cells after posttransplantation cyclophosphamide. Study-wide results and caveats: Donor CD8+ memory clones often dominated recipient blood repertoires at later times. Recipient CMV seropositivity and CMV reactivation strongly tracked TRB clonality. TRB overlap between skin or GI tissue T cells and blood was limited.

Treatment was busulfan-fludarabine conditioning, a marrow graft, and cyclophosphamide on days +3 and +4. Generated by immunoSEQ multiplex PCR, the TCRdb table keeps only in-frame clones and is missing some. The data hold tens of thousands of clones, with 70% to 90% observed a single time. This specimen was PBMCs, taken after allogeneic stem cell transplant with posttransplant cyclophosphamide. This chain uses TRBV2 with TRBJ1-1; 8 nucleotides align to TRBD1. This TCR was recovered from a female patient younger than 45 who received an allogeneic stem cell transplant from an unrelated donor, was CMV-positive, and had no GVHD. Certain T cells may be donor cells from the graft. The CDR3 protein is CASVMTKTGVNTEAFF. The CDR3 bases are TGTGCCAGCGTCATGACAAAGACAGGGGTGAACACTGAAGCTTTCTTT.